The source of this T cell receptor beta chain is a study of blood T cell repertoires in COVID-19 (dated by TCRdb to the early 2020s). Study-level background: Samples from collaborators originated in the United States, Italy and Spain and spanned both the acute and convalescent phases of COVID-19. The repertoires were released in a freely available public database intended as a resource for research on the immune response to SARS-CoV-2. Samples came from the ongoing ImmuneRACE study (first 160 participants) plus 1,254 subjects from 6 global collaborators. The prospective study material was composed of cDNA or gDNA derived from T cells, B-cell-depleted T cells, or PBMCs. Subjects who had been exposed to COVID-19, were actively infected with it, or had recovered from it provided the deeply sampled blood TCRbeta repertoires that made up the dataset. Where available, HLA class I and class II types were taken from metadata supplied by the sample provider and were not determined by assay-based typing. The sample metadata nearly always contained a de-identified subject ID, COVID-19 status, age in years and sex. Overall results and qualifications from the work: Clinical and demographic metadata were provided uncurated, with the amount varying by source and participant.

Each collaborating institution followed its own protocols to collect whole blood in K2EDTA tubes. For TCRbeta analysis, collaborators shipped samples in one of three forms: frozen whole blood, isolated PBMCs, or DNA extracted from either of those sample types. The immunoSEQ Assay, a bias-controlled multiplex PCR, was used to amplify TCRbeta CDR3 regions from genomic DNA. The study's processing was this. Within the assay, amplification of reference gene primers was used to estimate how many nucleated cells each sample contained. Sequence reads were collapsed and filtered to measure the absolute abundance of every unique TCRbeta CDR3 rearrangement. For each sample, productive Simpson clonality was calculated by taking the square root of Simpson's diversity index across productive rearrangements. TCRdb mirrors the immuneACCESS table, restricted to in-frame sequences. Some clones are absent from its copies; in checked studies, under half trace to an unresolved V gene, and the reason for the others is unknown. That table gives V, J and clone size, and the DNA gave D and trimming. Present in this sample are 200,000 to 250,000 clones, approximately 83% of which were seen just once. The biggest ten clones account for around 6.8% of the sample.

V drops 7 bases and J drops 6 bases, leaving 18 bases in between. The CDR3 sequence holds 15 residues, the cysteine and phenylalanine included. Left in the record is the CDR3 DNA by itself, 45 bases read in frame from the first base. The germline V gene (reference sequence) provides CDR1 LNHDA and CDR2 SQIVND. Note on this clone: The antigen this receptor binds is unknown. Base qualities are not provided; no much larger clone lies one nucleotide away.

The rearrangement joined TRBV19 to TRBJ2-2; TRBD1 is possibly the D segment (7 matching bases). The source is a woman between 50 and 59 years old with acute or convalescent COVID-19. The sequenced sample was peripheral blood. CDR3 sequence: CASKGQEGAPGELFF. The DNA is TGTGCCAGTAAGGGCCAGGAGGGGGCTCCCGGGGAGCTGTTTTTT.